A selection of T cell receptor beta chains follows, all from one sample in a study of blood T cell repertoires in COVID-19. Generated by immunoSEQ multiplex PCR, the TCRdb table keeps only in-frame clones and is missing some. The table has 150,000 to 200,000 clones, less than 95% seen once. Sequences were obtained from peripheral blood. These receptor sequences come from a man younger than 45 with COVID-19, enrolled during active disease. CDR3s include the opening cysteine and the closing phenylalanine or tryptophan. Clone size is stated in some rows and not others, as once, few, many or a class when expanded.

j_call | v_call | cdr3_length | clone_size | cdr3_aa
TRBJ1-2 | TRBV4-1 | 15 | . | CASSPGQSAYYGYTF
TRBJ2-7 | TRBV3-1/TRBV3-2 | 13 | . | CASSQGLAGGQYF
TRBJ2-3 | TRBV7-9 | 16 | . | CASSFSPGAFTDTQYF
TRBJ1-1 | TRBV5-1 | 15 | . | CASSLVGTGASGAFF
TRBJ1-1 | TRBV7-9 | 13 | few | CASSEGTGPEAFF
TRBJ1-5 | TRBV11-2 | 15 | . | CASSLEGLTNQPQHF
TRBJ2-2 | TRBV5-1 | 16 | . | CASSFPTGGNTGELFF
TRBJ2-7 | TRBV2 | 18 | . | CASSGRGGQGVKPYEQYF
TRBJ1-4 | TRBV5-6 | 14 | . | CASSLAGVNEKLFF
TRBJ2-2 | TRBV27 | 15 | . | CASSLTRGSSGELFF
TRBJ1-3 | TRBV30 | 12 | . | CAWSPSGNTIYF
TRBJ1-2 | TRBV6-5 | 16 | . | CASSYTWDRANNGYTF
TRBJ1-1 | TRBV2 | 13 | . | CASSPGQGTEAFF
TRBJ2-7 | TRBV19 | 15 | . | CASSIQAKGAYEQYF
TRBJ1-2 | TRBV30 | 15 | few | CAWSVSRGSIYGYTF
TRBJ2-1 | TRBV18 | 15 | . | CASSPSLAGLFEQFF
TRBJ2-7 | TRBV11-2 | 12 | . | CASSVGGLEQYF
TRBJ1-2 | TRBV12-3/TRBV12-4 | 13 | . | CASSRDRGYGYTF
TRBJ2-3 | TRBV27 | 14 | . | CASSLSTSTDTQYF
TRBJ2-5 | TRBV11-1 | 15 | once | CASSLTTGSGETQYF
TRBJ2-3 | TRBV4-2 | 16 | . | CASSQDPAGARDTQYF
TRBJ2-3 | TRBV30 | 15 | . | CAWSGSGGGADTQYF
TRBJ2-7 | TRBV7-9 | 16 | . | CASSLALTGNSYEQYF
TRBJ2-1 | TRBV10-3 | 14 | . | CAITAGTAYNEQFF
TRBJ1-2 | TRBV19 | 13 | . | CASRWTGGVGYTF
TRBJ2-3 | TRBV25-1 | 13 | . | CASSGTGSDTQYF
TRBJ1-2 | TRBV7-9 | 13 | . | CASSLGTGRGYTF
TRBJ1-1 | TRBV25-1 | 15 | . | CASAPTTGLNSEAFF
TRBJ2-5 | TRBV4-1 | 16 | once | CASSQERFGGGETQYF
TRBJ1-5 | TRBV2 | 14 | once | CASSPAPHGQPQHF
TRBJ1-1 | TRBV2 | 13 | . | CASSVYRGTEAFF
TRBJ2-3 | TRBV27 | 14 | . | CVASPSGGADTQYF
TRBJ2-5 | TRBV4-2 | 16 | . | CASSQESGQGQETQYF
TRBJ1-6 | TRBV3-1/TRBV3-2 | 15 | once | CASSQGATYNSPLHF
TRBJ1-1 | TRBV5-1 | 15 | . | CASSQAGGRDTEAFF
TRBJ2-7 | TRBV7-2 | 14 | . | CASSLTGHTYEQYF
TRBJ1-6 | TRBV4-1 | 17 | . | CASSQPFAGRNNSPLHF
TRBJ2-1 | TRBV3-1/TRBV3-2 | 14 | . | CASSHYEAGNEQFF
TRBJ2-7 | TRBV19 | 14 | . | CASSIVAESYEQYF
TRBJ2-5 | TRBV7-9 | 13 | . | CASSFDRRETQYF
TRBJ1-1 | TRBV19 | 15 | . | CASRRQGRADTEAFF
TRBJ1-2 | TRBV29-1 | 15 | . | CSVRTGGNSNYGYTF
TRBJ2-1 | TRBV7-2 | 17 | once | CASSLARKGAAYNEQFF
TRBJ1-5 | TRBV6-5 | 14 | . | CASTPGGGNQPQHF
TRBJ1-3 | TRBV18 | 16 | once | CASSEGQGAVGNTIYF
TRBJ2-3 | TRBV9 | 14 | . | CASSEGLGTDTQYF
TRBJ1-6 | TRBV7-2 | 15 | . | CASSLMQGADSPLHF